Following are 8 T cell receptor beta chains from one sample sequenced in a study of Ad26.COV2.S vaccination and SARS-CoV-2 variants. Treatment: around 19 received Ad26.COV2.S at low or high dose, single or two shots; several received placebo; per-sample allocation not given. Repertoires come from day 63 after the first vaccine or placebo injection. The method was immunoSEQ multiplex PCR; TCRdb's version includes in-frame clones alone and lacks a portion of them. This table has about 420,000 clones, 88% appearing once. This material consisted of peripheral blood, taken in a trial of Ad26.COV2.S vaccine versus placebo. Receptors were obtained from a person between 18 and 59 years old who received the Ad26.COV2.S COVID-19 vaccine or a placebo.

The chain recombines TRBV30 with TRBJ1-2; D not resolved. Germline V gene sequence: CDR1 GTSNPN, CDR2 SVGIG (reference sequence). V lost 2 bases and J lost 8, with 9 bases in between. The CDR3 is made up of 11 amino acids. The CDR3 loop reads CAWSKEGGYTF. The CDR3 DNA reads as TGTGCCTGGAGTAAAGAAGGGGGCTACACCTTC.

This clone was seen once. The CDR3 region has the DNA TGTGCCAGCAGCCAAGATCGGGGACCCACTGAAGCTTTCTTT. Its protein is CASSQDRGPTEAFF. The V gene is TRBV3-1 (or the pseudogene TRBV3-2), the J gene TRBJ1-1; the D gene is possibly TRBD1 (5 bases). The CDR3 is 14 residues long. Trimming stripped 0 bases from V and 4 bases from J, with 9 bases between. Germline CDR1 LGHDT, CDR2 YNNKEL (reference sequence).

This rearrangement joins TRBV4-3 to TRBJ1-5; D is ambiguous. V was clipped by 4 bases and J by 4 bases, with 11 bases between them. This CDR3 has 14 residues. Per germline, CDR1 LGHNA and CDR2 YSLEER. The CDR3 DNA reads as TGCGCCAGCAGCCCCAGAAAGGGAAATCAGCCCCAGCATTTT. This codes for CASSPRKGNQPQHF.

This clone showed up many times. J is TRBJ2-1 and V is TRBV19; D remains unclear. V was shortened by 3 bases and J by 4 bases, with 13 bases between the two germline ends. CDR1 is LNHDA and CDR2 is SQIVND in the germline V gene (reference sequence). The CDR3 spans 15 residues. CDR3 bases: TGTGCCAGTAGTATTACCCCAGGCCCATACAATGAGCAGTTCTTC. Its protein is CASSITPGPYNEQFF.

This chain links TRBV11-1 with TRBJ2-2; D not resolved. Trimming took 1 base from V and 4 from J, leaving 7 bases between them. CDR3 length: 14 residues. Germline CDR1 reads SGHAT; CDR2 reads FQDESV (reference sequence). In nucleotides, the CDR3 is TGTGCCAGCAGCTTAGAACCCAGCACCGGGGAGCTGTTTTTT. Translated, it gives CASSLEPSTGELFF.

The gene calls are TRBV5-1 and TRBJ2-7, with TRBD2 as a possible D gene (6 bases). Germline loops: CDR1 SGHRS, CDR2 YFSETQ. V lost 1 base to trimming and J lost 3 bases, with 14 bases between them. This CDR3 has 15 amino acids. CDR3 nucleotides: TGCGCCAGCAGCTTGTTATGGGGGGTTGGCTACGAGCAGTACTTC. This gives the protein CASSLLWGVGYEQYF.

The J gene is TRBJ1-6, the V gene TRBV6-5; D is undetermined. Germline CDR1 and CDR2: MNHEY and SVGAGI. This CDR3 is built from 15 residues. The germline V and J ends were trimmed by 2 bases and 0 bases, with 5 bases remaining between them. CDR3 region: CASSYGLSYNSPLHF. The DNA for the CDR3 is TGTGCCAGCAGTTACGGCCTCTCCTATAATTCACCCCTCCACTTT.

J is TRBJ2-2 and V is TRBV9; TRBD1 aligns across 7 bases. V dropped 3 bases and J dropped 4; count of bases not matched to a gene: 6. The CDR3 is 15 amino acids. Germline V CDR1 and CDR2: SGDLS, YYNGEE. The CDR3 DNA reads TGTGCCAGCAGCGACGGGACAGCCGCCACCGGGGAGCTGTTTTTT. Translated, it gives CASSDGTAATGELFF. The full variable domain, completed using reference TRBV9 and TRBJ2-2, is DSGVTQTPKHLITATGQRVTLRCSPRSGDLSVYWYQQSLDQGLQFLIQYYNGEERAKGNILERFSAQQFPDLHSELNLSSLELGDSALYFCASSDGTAATGELFFGEGSRLTVL.